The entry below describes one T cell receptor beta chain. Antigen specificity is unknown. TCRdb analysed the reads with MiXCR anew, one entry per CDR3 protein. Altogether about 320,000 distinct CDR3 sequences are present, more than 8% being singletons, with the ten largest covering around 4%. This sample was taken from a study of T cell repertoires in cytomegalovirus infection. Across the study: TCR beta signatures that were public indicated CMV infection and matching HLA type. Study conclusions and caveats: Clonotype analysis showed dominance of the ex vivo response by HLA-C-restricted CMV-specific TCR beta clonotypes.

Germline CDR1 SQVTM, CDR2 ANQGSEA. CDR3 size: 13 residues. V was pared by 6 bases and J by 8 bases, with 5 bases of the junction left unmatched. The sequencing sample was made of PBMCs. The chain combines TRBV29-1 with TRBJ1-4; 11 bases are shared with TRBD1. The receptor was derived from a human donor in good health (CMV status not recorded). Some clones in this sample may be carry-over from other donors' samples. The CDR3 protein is CSVQDRGQEKLFF. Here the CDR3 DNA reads TGCAGCGTGCAGGACAGGGGGCAAGAAAAACTGTTTTTT.